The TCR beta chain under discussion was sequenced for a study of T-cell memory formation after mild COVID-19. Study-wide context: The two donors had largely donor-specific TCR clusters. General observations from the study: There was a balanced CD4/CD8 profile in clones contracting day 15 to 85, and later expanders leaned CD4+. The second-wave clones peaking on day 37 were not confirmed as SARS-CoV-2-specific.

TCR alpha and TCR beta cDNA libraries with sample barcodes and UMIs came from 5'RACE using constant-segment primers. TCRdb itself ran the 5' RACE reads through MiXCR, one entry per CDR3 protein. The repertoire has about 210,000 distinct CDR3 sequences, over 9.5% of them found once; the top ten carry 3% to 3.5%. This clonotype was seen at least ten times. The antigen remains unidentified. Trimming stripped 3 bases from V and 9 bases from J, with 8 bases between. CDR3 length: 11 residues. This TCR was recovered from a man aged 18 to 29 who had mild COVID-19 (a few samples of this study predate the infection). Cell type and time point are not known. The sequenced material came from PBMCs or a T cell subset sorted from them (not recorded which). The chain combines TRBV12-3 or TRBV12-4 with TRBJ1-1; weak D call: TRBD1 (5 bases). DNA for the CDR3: TGTGCCAGCAGTTTCGGGGGGAAAGCTTTCTTT. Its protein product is CASSFGGKAFF.